This T cell receptor beta chain came from a study of cytomegalovirus exposure and HLA in healthy donors. With 4 bases clipped from V and 5 bases from J, the junction kept 3 bases outside the gene matches. CDR1 and CDR2 (germline): MNHNS, SASEGT. The CDR3 runs 13 residues. Turning to this clone: Antigen: not known.

The study, taken as a whole, reports: Per a later analysis, HLA-associated TCR beta chains showed more clonal expansion than other, equally common TCR beta chains. Differences between HLA loci emerged in a later analysis of TCR association rates, with DRB1 most and HLA-C fewest.

Researchers ran the PCR with 60 Vbeta and 13 Jbeta primers. The repertoire was sequenced with immunoSEQ multiplex PCR; TCRdb's copy has only in-frame clones and lacks some. Of 100,000 to 150,000 clones in the sample, 80% were seen once. The clonotype was recovered from a man between 25 and 39 years old in good health and CMV-seropositive. The sequenced material came from PBMCs. V and J are TRBV6-1 and TRBJ2-7; 9 nucleotides line up with TRBD1. CDR3 nucleotides: TGTGCCAGCAGTGTCCGGGACAGGGACGAGCAGTACTTC. It codes for CASSVRDRDEQYF.